These T cell receptor beta chains were read from a single sample in a study of T cell responses to AZD1222 COVID-19 vaccine. Clones were sequenced by immunoSEQ multiplex PCR, and TCRdb holds only the in-frame ones, with some missing. The sample has more than 95,000 clones, 75% to 90% seen once; the top ten hold under 8.5%. This material consisted of peripheral blood, taken on day 0 of AZD1222 vaccination. The source of these receptors is an adult in good health. CDR3s include the opening cysteine and the closing phenylalanine or tryptophan. D genes are given only for firm matches. Size is stated for part of the rows, as once, few or many counts, or as a class when the clone is expanded.

J gene: TRBJ2-3
V gene: TRBV7-2
clone size: once
D gene: -
CDR3 protein: CASSRTYDTDTQYF
CDR3 DNA: TGTGCCAGCAGCCGGACATATGACACAGATACGCAGTATTTT

J gene: TRBJ1-2
V gene: TRBV6-5
clone size: -
D gene: TRBD1
CDR3 protein: CASSPGQGVGGYTF
CDR3 DNA: TGTGCCAGCAGTCCAGGACAGGGGGTGGGAGGCTACACCTTC

J gene: TRBJ2-5
V gene: TRBV7-3
clone size: -
D gene: TRBD2
CDR3 protein: CASSPSGSRETQYF
CDR3 DNA: TGTGCCAGCAGCCCTAGCGGGAGTAGGGAGACCCAGTACTTC

J gene: TRBJ1-4
V gene: TRBV9
clone size: -
D gene: -
CDR3 protein: CASSVGIVTNEKLFF
CDR3 DNA: TGTGCCAGCAGCGTAGGTATTGTAACTAATGAAAAACTGTTTTTT

J gene: TRBJ2-1
V gene: TRBV5-1
clone size: -
D gene: TRBD1
CDR3 protein: CASSLGGDEQFF
CDR3 DNA: TGCGCCAGCAGCTTAGGGGGCGATGAGCAGTTCTTC

J gene: TRBJ1-3
V gene: TRBV6-5
clone size: -
D gene: -
CDR3 protein: CASSYSPGAGGNTIYF
CDR3 DNA: TGTGCCAGCAGTTACTCACCGGGGGCAGGTGGAAACACCATATATTTT

J gene: TRBJ1-1
V gene: TRBV29-1
clone size: -
D gene: -
CDR3 protein: CSVDALNTEAFF
CDR3 DNA: TGCAGCGTTGACGCATTGAACACTGAAGCTTTCTTT

J gene: TRBJ2-7
V gene: TRBV7-2
clone size: -
D gene: TRBD2
CDR3 protein: CASSQNSGVLYEQYF
CDR3 DNA: TGTGCCAGCAGCCAAAATAGCGGGGTGCTCTACGAGCAGTACTTC

J gene: TRBJ2-1
V gene: TRBV5-1
clone size: -
D gene: -
CDR3 protein: CASMRTVDNEQFF
CDR3 DNA: TGCGCCAGCATGCGGACGGTTGACAATGAGCAGTTCTTC

J gene: TRBJ2-1
V gene: TRBV9
clone size: -
D gene: TRBD1
CDR3 protein: CASSVTDRAEQFF
CDR3 DNA: TGTGCCAGCAGCGTAACTGACAGGGCTGAGCAGTTCTTC

J gene: TRBJ2-5
V gene: TRBV5-4
clone size: few
D gene: -
CDR3 protein: CASSLAGAETQYF
CDR3 DNA: TGTGCCAGCAGCTTGGCAGGTGCGGAGACCCAGTACTTC

J gene: TRBJ2-5
V gene: TRBV19
clone size: -
D gene: -
CDR3 protein: CASSTQSSGEETQYF
CDR3 DNA: TGTGCCAGTAGTACACAAAGTTCGGGAGAAGAGACCCAGTACTTC

J gene: TRBJ1-2
V gene: TRBV28
clone size: -
D gene: TRBD1
CDR3 protein: CASRGQGKDYGYTF
CDR3 DNA: TGTGCCAGCCGGGGACAGGGGAAAGACTATGGCTACACCTTC

J gene: TRBJ1-2
V gene: TRBV5-1
clone size: -
D gene: TRBD1
CDR3 protein: CASSGQGLGGYTF
CDR3 DNA: TGCGCCAGCAGCGGACAGGGGTTAGGTGGCTACACCTTC

J gene: TRBJ1-6
V gene: TRBV6-2/TRBV6-3
clone size: -
D gene: -
CDR3 protein: CASSYERQESSYNSPLHF
CDR3 DNA: TGTGCCAGCAGTTACGAGCGACAGGAAAGCTCCTATAATTCACCCCTCCACTTT

J gene: TRBJ1-2
V gene: TRBV7-2
clone size: -
D gene: TRBD1
CDR3 protein: CASSLATGNYGYTF
CDR3 DNA: TGTGCCAGCAGCTTAGCGACAGGGAACTATGGCTACACCTTC

J gene: TRBJ1-6
V gene: TRBV19
clone size: -
D gene: -
CDR3 protein: CASSMTPTSTNSPLHF
CDR3 DNA: TGTGCCAGTAGTATGACTCCCACTTCCACTAATTCACCCCTCCACTTT

J gene: TRBJ1-6
V gene: TRBV9
clone size: -
D gene: -
CDR3 protein: CASGPSDSPLHF
CDR3 DNA: TGTGCCAGCGGACCCTCGGATTCACCCCTCCACTTT

J gene: TRBJ2-7
V gene: TRBV20-1
clone size: -
D gene: -
CDR3 protein: CSASWPTLTNEQYF
CDR3 DNA: TGCAGTGCTAGTTGGCCTACCCTAACCAACGAGCAGTACTTC

J gene: TRBJ2-3
V gene: TRBV18
clone size: -
D gene: TRBD2
CDR3 protein: CASSPLRTSLTDTQYF
CDR3 DNA: TGTGCCAGCTCACCACTCCGGACTAGCCTCACAGATACGCAGTATTTT

J gene: TRBJ2-7
V gene: TRBV12-3/TRBV12-4
clone size: -
D gene: -
CDR3 protein: CASSTLGPSLYF
CDR3 DNA: TGTGCCAGCAGTACCTTGGGGCCCTCCCTGTACTTC

J gene: TRBJ1-4
V gene: TRBV11-2
clone size: -
D gene: -
CDR3 protein: CASSLQGTNEKLFF
CDR3 DNA: TGTGCCAGCAGCTTACAGGGGACTAATGAAAAACTGTTTTTT

J gene: TRBJ2-2
V gene: TRBV7-3
clone size: once
D gene: -
CDR3 protein: CASSLGDLGELFF
CDR3 DNA: TGTGCCAGCAGCTTAGGGGATCTCGGGGAGCTGTTTTTT

J gene: TRBJ1-2
V gene: TRBV6-5
clone size: -
D gene: -
CDR3 protein: CASSPGPIYGYTF
CDR3 DNA: TGTGCCAGCAGTCCTGGACCGATCTATGGCTACACCTTC

J gene: TRBJ2-7
V gene: TRBV6-2/TRBV6-3
clone size: few
D gene: TRBD1
CDR3 protein: CASSLGDRRRQYF
CDR3 DNA: TGTGCCAGCAGTTTGGGGGACAGGAGGAGGCAGTACTTC

J gene: TRBJ1-6
V gene: TRBV2
clone size: -
D gene: -
CDR3 protein: CASWTFPNSPLHF
CDR3 DNA: TGTGCCAGCTGGACATTTCCCAATTCACCCCTCCACTTT

J gene: TRBJ2-1
V gene: TRBV9
clone size: -
D gene: -
CDR3 protein: CASSPTGRDSYNEQFF
CDR3 DNA: TGTGCCAGCAGCCCGACAGGACGAGACTCCTACAATGAGCAGTTCTTC

J gene: TRBJ2-3
V gene: TRBV7-2
clone size: -
D gene: -
CDR3 protein: CASSYSYRDDTQYF
CDR3 DNA: TGTGCCAGCAGCTATTCCTACAGGGACGATACGCAGTATTTT

J gene: TRBJ1-1
V gene: TRBV10-3
clone size: -
D gene: -
CDR3 protein: CATAGRMNTEAFF
CDR3 DNA: TGTGCCACTGCAGGGAGGATGAACACTGAAGCTTTCTTT

J gene: TRBJ2-1
V gene: TRBV5-1
clone size: -
D gene: -
CDR3 protein: CASSSLDPIYNEQFF
CDR3 DNA: TGCGCCAGCAGCTCCCTGGACCCAATATACAATGAGCAGTTCTTC

J gene: TRBJ1-1
V gene: TRBV6-2/TRBV6-3
clone size: -
D gene: TRBD1
CDR3 protein: CASSPGGSNTEAFF
CDR3 DNA: TGTGCCAGCAGCCCAGGGGGCTCGAACACTGAAGCTTTCTTT

J gene: TRBJ2-7
V gene: TRBV7-2
clone size: -
D gene: -
CDR3 protein: CASSFQPQGGYEQYF
CDR3 DNA: TGTGCCAGCAGCTTCCAGCCACAGGGTGGTTACGAGCAGTACTTC

J gene: TRBJ1-6
V gene: TRBV7-2
clone size: -
D gene: TRBD1
CDR3 protein: CASSLTGDVYNSPLHF
CDR3 DNA: TGTGCCAGCAGCTTAACAGGGGATGTATATAATTCACCCCTCCACTTT

J gene: TRBJ1-2
V gene: TRBV19
clone size: -
D gene: -
CDR3 protein: CASSTGTFHGYTF
CDR3 DNA: TGTGCCAGTAGTACCGGGACATTCCATGGCTACACCTTC

J gene: TRBJ2-5
V gene: TRBV30
clone size: few
D gene: -
CDR3 protein: CAWTTGVLETQYF
CDR3 DNA: TGTGCCTGGACGACGGGAGTATTAGAGACCCAGTACTTC

J gene: TRBJ1-5
V gene: TRBV7-8
clone size: -
D gene: -
CDR3 protein: CASSWEGLYSNQPQHF
CDR3 DNA: TGTGCCAGCAGCTGGGAGGGATTGTATAGCAATCAGCCCCAGCATTTT

J gene: TRBJ2-7
V gene: TRBV29-1
clone size: -
D gene: -
CDR3 protein: CSVDQPGGYEQYF
CDR3 DNA: TGCAGCGTTGATCAGCCAGGTGGATACGAGCAGTACTTC

J gene: TRBJ1-1
V gene: TRBV5-4
clone size: -
D gene: -
CDR3 protein: CASSQDNTEAFF
CDR3 DNA: TGTGCCAGCAGTCAGGACAACACTGAAGCTTTCTTT

J gene: TRBJ2-2
V gene: TRBV15
clone size: -
D gene: -
CDR3 protein: CATSRGYYTGELFF
CDR3 DNA: TGTGCCACCAGCAGGGGCTATTATACCGGGGAGCTGTTTTTT

J gene: TRBJ1-5
V gene: TRBV4-1
clone size: -
D gene: -
CDR3 protein: CASSQELAGAPNQPQHF
CDR3 DNA: TGCGCCAGCAGCCAAGAACTGGCAGGGGCCCCCAATCAGCCCCAGCATTTT

J gene: TRBJ2-1
V gene: TRBV28
clone size: -
D gene: TRBD2
CDR3 protein: CASSSGGAVDYSEQFF
CDR3 DNA: TGTGCCAGCAGTTCGGGGGGGGCGGTAGATTATAGTGAGCAGTTCTTC

J gene: TRBJ2-7
V gene: TRBV18
clone size: -
D gene: -
CDR3 protein: CASSPSAGSSYEQYF
CDR3 DNA: TGTGCCAGCTCACCATCCGCGGGGAGCTCCTACGAGCAGTACTTC

J gene: TRBJ1-2
V gene: TRBV19
clone size: -
D gene: -
CDR3 protein: CASSIEGGPYGYTF
CDR3 DNA: TGTGCCAGTAGTATCGAGGGCGGACCCTATGGCTACACCTTC

J gene: TRBJ1-2
V gene: TRBV28
clone size: -
D gene: -
CDR3 protein: CASSFETEQRVYGYTF
CDR3 DNA: TGTGCCAGCAGTTTTGAAACGGAACAGAGGGTCTATGGCTACACCTTC

J gene: TRBJ1-1
V gene: TRBV18
clone size: -
D gene: TRBD1
CDR3 protein: CASQRQGDTEAFF
CDR3 DNA: TGTGCCAGCCAGCGACAGGGTGACACTGAAGCTTTCTTT

J gene: TRBJ1-4
V gene: TRBV5-1
clone size: -
D gene: -
CDR3 protein: CASSLEQVNEKLFF
CDR3 DNA: TGCGCCAGCAGCTTGGAACAGGTGAATGAAAAACTGTTTTTT